This TCR beta chain was obtained from a study of shared clonotypes between healthy human individuals. Study as a whole: Per donor, CD8 memory used one plate, CD8 naive used two, CD4 memory used three and CD4 naive used three.

V shed 4 bases, J shed 5 bases, and the junction held 2 bases outside the gene matches. There are 12 residues in the CDR3. Looked up from germline, CDR1 is GTSNPN and CDR2 is SVGIG (reference sequence). Only in-frame clones appear in the TCRdb table, and some are missing; sequencing was by immunoSEQ multiplex PCR. There are hundreds of thousands of clones in the sample; around 72% occur only once, and less than 2% lies in the top ten. The V call is TRBV30, the J call TRBJ2-5; TRBD2 aligns across 9 bases. This clonotype originated in a young woman in good health. The sequenced sample consisted of memory CD4+ T cells sorted from blood. Specified subset: CD45RA-negative fraction. The CDR3 DNA follows: TGTGCCTGGACTAGCGGGATGGAGACCCAGTACTTC. Encoded protein: CAWTSGMETQYF.